This TCR beta chain derives from a study of cytomegalovirus exposure and HLA in healthy donors. Concerning this clone: The antigen remains unidentified.

With 60 Vbeta and 13 Jbeta primers, the PCR was carried out. Here immunoSEQ multiplex PCR was the method, and the copy in TCRdb shows in-frame clones only, minus some. The profile shows 150,000 to 200,000 clones, around 76% of them singletons. Study-wide results and limits: Among TCR beta chains, those listed as cytomegalovirus-associated numbered about 150. By HLA locus, TCR association rates varied in a later analysis, with DRB1 showing the most and HLA-C the fewest.

The specimen sequenced was PBMCs. The TCR sequence derives from a woman aged 40 to 55 in good health and CMV-seronegative.

CDR3 loop: CASTEISNQPQHF. CDR3 DNA: TGTGCCAGCACAGAAATTAGCAATCAGCCCCAGCATTTT. The chain employs TRBV5-3 and TRBJ1-5; D is unresolved. TRBV5-3 is noted as an ORF with a role that remains uncertain. The ends were cut back, 8 bases at V and 0 bases at J, with 9 bases in the middle. The CDR3 has 13 residues.